The TCR beta chain under discussion was sequenced for a study of blood T cell repertoires in COVID-19. Study summary: Material from acute and convalescent COVID-19 was sourced from the United States, Italy and Spain. Nucleic acid was either cDNA or gDNA, and it came from T cells, B-cell-depleted T cells, or PBMCs.

Assay: immunoSEQ multiplex PCR; the TCRdb copy retains only in-frame clones and omits some. Of about 480,000 clones listed, over 75% are singletons. CDR3 length equals 18 residues. Unmatched junction bases numbered 12, after V lost 1 base and J lost 3 bases. Germline CDR1 is SGHTA and CDR2 is FQGNSA. Participants were aged about 18 to 100 years from 24 US areas. Cohort 3 donors counted as recovered after two negative PCRs, clearance, or resolved symptoms. The genes are TRBV7-2 and TRBJ2-1, with 7 nucleotides matching TRBD1. The specimen sequenced was PBMCs or T cells enriched from blood (not recorded which). The clonotype originates from a woman in her forties who had recovered from COVID-19. CDR3 coding DNA: TGTGCCAGCAGCTTAGTGGCCCTACAGGGGCGGTTCTACAATGAGCAGTTCTTC. Translation gives CASSLVALQGRFYNEQFF.